This record concerns one T cell receptor (beta chain) sequence. Researchers amplified the TCR beta CDR3 regions from RNA transcripts. HTBI primers were employed in a first-round RT-PCR of the TCR CDR3. TCRdb re-called the multiplex PCR reads through MiXCR, storing one row per CDR3 protein. The sample contains about 740,000 distinct CDR3 sequences, 12% to 15% of which appear only once. Trimming took off 3 bases at V and 3 bases at J, with 12 bases between the two ends. Germline V gene data show CDR1 as MNHNS and CDR2 as SASEGT. The CDR3 covers 14 residues. Graves' hyperthyroidism showing no ophthalmopathy progression within 18 months was considered stable. The authors obtained PBMCs from about 9.5 ml of fresh peripheral blood. This entry comes from a study of T cells in Graves' hyperthyroidism and ophthalmopathy. On the study more broadly: Peripheral blood was taken when the disease was first diagnosed, before any treatment began.

The sample comprised blood. The sequence was collected from a woman younger than 30 with Graves' hyperthyroidism. The chain links TRBV6-1 to TRBJ2-7; perhaps TRBD2 as D (6 bases). The CDR3 coding sequence is TGTGCCAGCAGTGATGGAGGGAGTAACTACGAGCAGTACTTC. The encoded protein is CASSDGGSNYEQYF.